This passage covers 2 T cell receptor beta chains from one sample sequenced in a study of blood T cell repertoires in COVID-19. Assay: immunoSEQ multiplex PCR; the TCRdb copy retains only in-frame clones and omits some. The sample records approximately 62,000 clones, approximately 73% being singletons. The specimen was peripheral blood. The origin of the receptors is a woman between 50 and 59 years old with active or convalescent COVID-19.

This chain connects TRBV7-6 to TRBJ2-7; 7 bases line up with TRBD2. Germline loops: CDR1 SGHVS, CDR2 FNYEAQ. V lost 2 bases, J lost 7 bases, and 14 bases stayed unmatched. The CDR3 is made up of 16 amino acids. CDR3 sequence reads: CASSLTPVSVGGEQYF. The CDR3 region has the DNA TGTGCCAGCAGCTTAACTCCGGTGTCAGTGGGAGGGGAGCAGTACTTC.

CDR3 in amino acids: CASTVEVNTEAFF. The CDR3 DNA reads TGTGCCAGCACCGTGGAGGTGAACACTGAAGCTTTCTTT. V gene TRBV6-5 combines with J gene TRBJ1-1; no clear D. Germline-derived CDR1 and CDR2 are MNHEY and SVGAGI. The CDR3 has 13 residues. The V end was cut by 7 bases, the J end by 0 bases, with 9 bases between.